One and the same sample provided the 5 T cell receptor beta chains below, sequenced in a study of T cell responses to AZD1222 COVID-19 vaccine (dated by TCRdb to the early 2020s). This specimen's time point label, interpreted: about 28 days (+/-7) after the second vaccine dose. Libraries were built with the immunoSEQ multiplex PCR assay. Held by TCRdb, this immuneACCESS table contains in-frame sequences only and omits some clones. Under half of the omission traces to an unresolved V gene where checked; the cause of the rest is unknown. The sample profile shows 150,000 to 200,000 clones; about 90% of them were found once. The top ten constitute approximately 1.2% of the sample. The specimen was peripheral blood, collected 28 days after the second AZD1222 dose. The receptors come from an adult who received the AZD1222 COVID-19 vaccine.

CDR3 region: CASRTGSYGYTF. In DNA form, the CDR3 reads TGTGCCAGCAGGACAGGTAGCTATGGCTACACCTTC. V and J are TRBV2 and TRBJ1-2, with a possible D match to TRBD1 (6 bases). This CDR3 is built from 12 residues. V shed 6 bases and J shed 4 bases, with 9 bases lying between them. Germline V CDR1 and CDR2: SNHLY, FYNNEI.

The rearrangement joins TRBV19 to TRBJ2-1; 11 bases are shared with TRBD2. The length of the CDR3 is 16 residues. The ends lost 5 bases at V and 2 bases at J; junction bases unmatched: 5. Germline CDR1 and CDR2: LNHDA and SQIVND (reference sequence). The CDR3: CASSLGTSGPYNEQFF. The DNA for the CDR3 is TGTGCCAGTAGTTTAGGGACTAGCGGACCCTACAATGAGCAGTTCTTC.

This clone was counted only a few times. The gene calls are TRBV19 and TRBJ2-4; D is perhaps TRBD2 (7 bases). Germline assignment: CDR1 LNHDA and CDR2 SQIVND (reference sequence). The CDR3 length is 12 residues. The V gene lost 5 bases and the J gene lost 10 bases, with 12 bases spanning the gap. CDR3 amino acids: CASSPGEGIQYF. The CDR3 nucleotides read TGTGCCAGTAGTCCAGGGGAGGGAATTCAGTACTTC.

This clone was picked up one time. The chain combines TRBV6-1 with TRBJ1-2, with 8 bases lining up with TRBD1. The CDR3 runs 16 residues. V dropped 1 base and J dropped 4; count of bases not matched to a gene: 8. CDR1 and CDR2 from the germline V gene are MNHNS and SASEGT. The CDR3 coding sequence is TGTGCCAGCAGTGAAGTTGCAGGGGGCGGGGGCTATGGCTACACCTTC. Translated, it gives CASSEVAGGGGYGYTF.

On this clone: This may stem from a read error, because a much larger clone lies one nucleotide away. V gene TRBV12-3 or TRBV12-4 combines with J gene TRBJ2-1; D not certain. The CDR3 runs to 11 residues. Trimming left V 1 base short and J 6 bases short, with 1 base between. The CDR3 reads CASSLGNEQFF. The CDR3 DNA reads TGTGCCAGCAGTTTAGGCAATGAGCAGTTCTTC.